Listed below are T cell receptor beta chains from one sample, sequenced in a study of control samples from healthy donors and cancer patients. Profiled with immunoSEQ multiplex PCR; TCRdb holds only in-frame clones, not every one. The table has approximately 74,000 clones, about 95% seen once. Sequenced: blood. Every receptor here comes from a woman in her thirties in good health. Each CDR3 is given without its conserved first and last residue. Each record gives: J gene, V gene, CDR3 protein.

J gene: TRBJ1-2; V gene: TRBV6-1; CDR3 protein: ASSEVREYGYT
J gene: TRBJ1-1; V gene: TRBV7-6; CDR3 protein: ASSLRIRTEAF
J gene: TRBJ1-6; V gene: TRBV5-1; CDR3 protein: ASSLAQGFSSPLH
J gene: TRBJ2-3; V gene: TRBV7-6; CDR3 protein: ASSLGVSPRTDTQY
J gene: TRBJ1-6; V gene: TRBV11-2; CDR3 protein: ASSLAPPSYNSPLH
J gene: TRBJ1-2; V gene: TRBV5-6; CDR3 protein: ASSLWGANYGYT
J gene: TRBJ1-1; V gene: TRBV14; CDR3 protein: ASSQSLNTEAF
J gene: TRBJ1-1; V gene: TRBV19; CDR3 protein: ASSTPGTWAWEAF
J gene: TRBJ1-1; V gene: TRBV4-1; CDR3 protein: ASSQEGDRADTEAF
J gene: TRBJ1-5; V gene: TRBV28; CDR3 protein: ASSRTGGLYSNQPQH
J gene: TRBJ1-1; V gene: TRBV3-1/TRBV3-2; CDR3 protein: ASSQVRGRAYTEAF
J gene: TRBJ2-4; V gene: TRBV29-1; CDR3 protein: SVAPLAGPLAKNIQY
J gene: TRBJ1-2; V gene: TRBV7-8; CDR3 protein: ASSLSPRDYGYT
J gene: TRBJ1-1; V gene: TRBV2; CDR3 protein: ASSPGGAGNTEAF
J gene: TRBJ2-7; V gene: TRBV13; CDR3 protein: ASRLGGAHEQY
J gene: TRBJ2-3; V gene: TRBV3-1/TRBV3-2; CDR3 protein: ASSRSTDTQY
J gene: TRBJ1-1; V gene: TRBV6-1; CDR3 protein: ASSEDWTVNTEAF
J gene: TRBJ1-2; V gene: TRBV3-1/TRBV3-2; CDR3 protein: ATLAADYGYT
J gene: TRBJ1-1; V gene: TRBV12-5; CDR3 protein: ASGLDRTVTTRNTEAF
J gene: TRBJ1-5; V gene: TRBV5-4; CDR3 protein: ASIKRPKGPTSNQPQH
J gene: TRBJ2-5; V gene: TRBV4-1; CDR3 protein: ASSTGLAALETQY
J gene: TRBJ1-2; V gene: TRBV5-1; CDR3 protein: ASSLVEGPTNYGYT
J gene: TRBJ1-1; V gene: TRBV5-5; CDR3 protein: ASSLVTGNTEAF
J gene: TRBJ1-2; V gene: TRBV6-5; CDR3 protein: ASSHRGDYGYT
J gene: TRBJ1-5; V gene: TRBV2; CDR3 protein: ASRAGTVNQPQH
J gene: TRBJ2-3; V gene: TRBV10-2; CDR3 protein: ASRETGKADTQY
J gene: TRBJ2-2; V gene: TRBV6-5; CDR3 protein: ASSYSPQRGTGELF
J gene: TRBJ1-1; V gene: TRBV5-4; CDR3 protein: ASSLRGGNTEAF
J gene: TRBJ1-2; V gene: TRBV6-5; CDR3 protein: ASTSAQGVFGYT
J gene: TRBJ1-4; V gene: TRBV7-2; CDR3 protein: ASSLGGTNEKLF
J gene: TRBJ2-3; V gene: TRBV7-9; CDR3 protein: ASRWGDTDTQY
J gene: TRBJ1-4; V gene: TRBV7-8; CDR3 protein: ASSSPGTDNEKLF
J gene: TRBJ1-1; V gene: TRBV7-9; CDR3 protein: ASSSRGTEAF
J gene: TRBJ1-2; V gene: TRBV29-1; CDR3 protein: SVERLQGGIGYT
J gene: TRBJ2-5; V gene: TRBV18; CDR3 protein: ASSPLGSGVGETQY
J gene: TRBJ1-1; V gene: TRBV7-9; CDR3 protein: ASSLQGAEAF
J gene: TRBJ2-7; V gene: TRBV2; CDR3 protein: ASGTGPYEQY
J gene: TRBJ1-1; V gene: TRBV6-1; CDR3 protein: ASSEGRLRGTEAF